The rows below give T cell receptor beta chains drawn from one sample of a study of CD8 T cells in Susac syndrome. TCRdb re-derived calls from the immunoSEQ multiplex PCR reads in MiXCR, one entry per CDR3 protein. The sample holds about 290,000 distinct CDR3 sequences; around nine tenths are singletons and the top ten take about 0.17%. The specimen was CD8+ T cells from PBMCs. All receptors come from a human donor with multiple sclerosis. The CDR3 runs from the conserved cysteine through the conserved F or W. Each record gives: D gene, V gene, J gene, clone size, CDR3 protein, CDR3 DNA. A D gene is named only where the DNA matches it firmly. Size is omitted from some rows. Given values are once, few, many or a class for expanded clones.

TRBD2	TRBV6-2/TRBV6-3	TRBJ2-1	NA	CASSRLGTTLNEQFF	TGTGCCAGCAGCCGCCTCGGGACTACCCTCAATGAGCAGTTCTTC
NA	TRBV7-2	TRBJ1-2	NA	CASSSYEPGTANYGYTF	TGTGCCAGCAGCTCATACGAACCAGGGACGGCTAACTATGGCTACACCTTC
NA	TRBV19	TRBJ2-2	NA	CASSIASTYTGELFF	TGTGCCAGTAGTATAGCTTCGACTTACACCGGGGAGCTGTTTTTT
TRBD1	TRBV23-1	TRBJ2-6	once	CASTRGPGANVLTF	TGCGCCAGCACCAGGGGGCCGGGGGCCAACGTCCTGACTTTC
TRBD2	TRBV4-3	TRBJ2-7	NA	CASSEGRGGSYEQYF	TGCGCCAGCAGTGAGGGGCGCGGGGGGAGCTACGAGCAGTACTTC
NA	TRBV4-3	TRBJ2-7	NA	CASSQAQGRAYEQYF	TGCGCCAGCAGCCAAGCGCAAGGCAGAGCCTACGAGCAGTACTTC
NA	TRBV30	TRBJ1-1	NA	CAWSEALNTEAFF	TGTGCCTGGAGTGAGGCCTTGAACACTGAAGCTTTCTTT
TRBD2	TRBV7-9	TRBJ2-1	NA	CASSSPLAGGPYNEQFF	TGTGCCAGCAGTTCCCCCCTAGCGGGAGGGCCCTACAATGAGCAGTTCTTC
TRBD1	TRBV4-3	TRBJ2-3	NA	CASSHGTGVTDTQYF	TGCGCCAGCAGCCACGGGACAGGGGTCACAGATACGCAGTATTTT
NA	TRBV18	TRBJ2-7	NA	CASSPRAGEQYF	TGTGCCAGCTCACCACGTGCGGGAGAGCAGTACTTC
NA	TRBV6-1	TRBJ1-5	NA	CASSERGVLGPQHF	TGTGCCAGCAGTGAACGGGGGGTTTTGGGGCCCCAGCATTTT
TRBD2	TRBV28	TRBJ2-7	NA	CASSPRKAGTAYEQYF	TGTGCCAGCAGTCCCCGAAAAGCGGGAACAGCCTACGAGCAGTACTTC
NA	TRBV30	TRBJ2-7	NA	CAWSMGASYEQYF	TGTGCCTGGAGTATGGGGGCCTCCTACGAGCAGTACTTC
TRBD2	TRBV11-2	TRBJ2-3	few	CASSLILAGTDTQYF	TGTGCCAGCAGCTTAATTCTAGCGGGCACAGATACGCAGTATTTT
TRBD2	TRBV20-1	TRBJ2-7	NA	CSARSSGVYEQYF	TGCAGTGCTAGAAGTAGCGGGGTCTACGAGCAGTACTTC
NA	TRBV7-9	TRBJ2-3	NA	CASSLALTDTQYF	TGTGCCAGCAGCTTAGCCCTGACAGATACGCAGTATTTT
TRBD2	TRBV28	TRBJ2-7	NA	CASSSPGLGSSSSYEQYF	TGTGCCAGCAGTTCCCCCGGACTAGGATCTTCATCCTCCTACGAGCAGTACTTC
NA	TRBV19	TRBJ2-7	NA	CASSMGDRARSSYEQYF	TGTGCCAGTAGTATGGGGGACCGGGCCAGGAGCTCCTACGAGCAGTACTTC
TRBD1	TRBV28	TRBJ2-1	NA	CATGDRPPHNEQFF	TGTGCCACAGGGGACAGACCTCCGCACAATGAGCAGTTCTTC
NA	TRBV29-1	TRBJ1-1	NA	CSVEFGGLNTEAFF	TGCAGCGTTGAATTTGGGGGATTGAACACTGAAGCTTTCTTT
NA	TRBV9	TRBJ2-7	few	CASSAGTVGYEQYF	TGTGCCAGCAGCGCGGGGACGGTGGGGTACGAGCAGTACTTC
NA	TRBV19	TRBJ1-1	NA	CASSIPRGEMTEAFF	TGTGCCAGTAGTATACCCAGGGGTGAGATGACTGAAGCTTTCTTT